This TCR beta chain was recorded in a study of cytomegalovirus exposure and HLA in healthy donors. The CDR3 has 18 residues. Losses at the gene ends were 5 bases for V and 0 bases for J; bases not matched to a gene: 12. Germline CDR1 reads SGHVS; CDR2 reads FQNEAQ. The PCR had 60 Vbeta and 13 Jbeta primers. The data were produced by immunoSEQ multiplex PCR, yet TCRdb's version contains in-frame clones alone and is incomplete. The table includes 120,000 or so clones, 80% detected once. The material sequenced was PBMCs. The chain has TRBV7-8 and TRBJ2-3; TRBD1 aligns across 9 bases. This sequence originates from a man aged 25 to 45 in good health and CMV-seronegative. This chain's CDR3 is CASSHSPYRGPSTDTQYF. Here the CDR3 DNA reads TGTGCCAGCAGCCACAGCCCCTACAGGGGGCCTAGCACAGATACGCAGTATTTT.